Detailed here is one TCR beta chain. This specimen comes from a study of blood T cell repertoires in COVID-19. Background on the study: Collection of acute and convalescent COVID-19 samples took place in the United States, Italy and Spain. The cDNA or gDNA used as material had been derived from T cells, B-cell-depleted T cells, or PBMCs.

From germline, CDR1 is LNHDA and CDR2 SQIVND (reference sequence). Trimming took 6 bases from V and 6 from J; bases not matched to a gene: 4. The CDR3 has 13 amino acids. The authors' processing: From reference gene primer amplification, estimates of nucleated cell counts were derived. Repertoires were generated with immunoSEQ multiplex PCR, while TCRdb's copy carries only in-frame clones and drops some. That table is the source of V, J and clone size, and D and trimming were worked out from the DNA. The data show about 190,000 clones, 70% to 80% seen once. The sample was peripheral blood. This chain connects TRBV19 to TRBJ2-1; the match to TRBD2 covers 8 bases. The sequence derives from a woman in her fifties or sixties with acute or convalescent COVID-19. CDR3 loop: CASRRREVNEQFF. Here the CDR3 DNA reads TGTGCCAGTAGACGGCGGGAGGTCAATGAGCAGTTCTTC.